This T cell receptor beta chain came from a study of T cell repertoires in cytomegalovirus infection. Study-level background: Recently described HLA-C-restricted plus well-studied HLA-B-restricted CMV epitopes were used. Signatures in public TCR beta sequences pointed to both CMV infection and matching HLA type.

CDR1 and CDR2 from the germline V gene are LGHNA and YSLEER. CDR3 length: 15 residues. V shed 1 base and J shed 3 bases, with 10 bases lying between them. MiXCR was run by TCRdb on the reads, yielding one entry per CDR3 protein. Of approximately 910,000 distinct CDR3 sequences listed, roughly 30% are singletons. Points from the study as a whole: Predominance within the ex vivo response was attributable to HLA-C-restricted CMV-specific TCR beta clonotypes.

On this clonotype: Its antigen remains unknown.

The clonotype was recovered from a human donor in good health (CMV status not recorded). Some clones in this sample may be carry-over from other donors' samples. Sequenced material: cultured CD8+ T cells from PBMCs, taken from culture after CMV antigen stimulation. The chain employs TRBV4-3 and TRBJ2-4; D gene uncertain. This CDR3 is CASSQGRFDKNIQYF. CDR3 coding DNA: TGCGCCAGCAGCCAAGGCAGGTTTGACAAAAACATTCAGTACTTC.